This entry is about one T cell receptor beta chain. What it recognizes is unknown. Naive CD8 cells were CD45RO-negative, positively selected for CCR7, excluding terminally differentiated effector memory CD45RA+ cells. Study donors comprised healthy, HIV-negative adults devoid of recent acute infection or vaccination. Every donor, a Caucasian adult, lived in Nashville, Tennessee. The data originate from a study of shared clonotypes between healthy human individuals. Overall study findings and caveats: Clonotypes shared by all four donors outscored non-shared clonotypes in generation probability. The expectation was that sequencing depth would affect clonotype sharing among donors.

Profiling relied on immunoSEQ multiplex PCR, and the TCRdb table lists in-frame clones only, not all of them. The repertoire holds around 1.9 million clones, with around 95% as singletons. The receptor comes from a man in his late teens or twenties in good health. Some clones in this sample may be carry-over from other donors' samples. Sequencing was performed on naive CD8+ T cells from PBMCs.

The chain's CDR3 is CATSRDRGLMQETQYF. The CDR3 bases are TGTGCCACCAGCAGAGACAGGGGGCTTATGCAAGAGACCCAGTACTTC. J is TRBJ2-5 and V is TRBV15; 8 bases are shared with TRBD1. J was trimmed by 2 bases and V by 0 bases; bases with no gene match: 5. CDR1 and CDR2 from the germline V gene are LNHNV and YYDKDF (reference sequence). The CDR3 consists of 16 residues.